Listed below are T cell receptor beta chains from one sample, sequenced in a study of blood T cell repertoires in COVID-19. Profiled with immunoSEQ multiplex PCR; TCRdb holds only in-frame clones, not every one. The sample contains approximately 250,000 clones, 75% to 90% of which appear only once. The sample taken for sequencing was peripheral blood. The receptors originated from a woman in her 70s with COVID-19, enrolled during active disease. The CDR3 runs from the conserved cysteine through the conserved F or W. D genes are given only for firm matches. Rows give clone size only sometimes, using once, few, many, or a class for an expanded clone.

clone_size	v_call	d_call	j_call	cdr3_nt	cdr3_aa
NA	TRBV5-1	NA	TRBJ2-3	TGCGCCAGCAGCGACGGGGGAACAGATACGCAGTATTTT	CASSDGGTDTQYF
NA	TRBV13	NA	TRBJ1-3	TGTGCCAGCAGCGCGCCAACCGCCCTCGGGTCACCCGGAAACACCATATATTTT	CASSAPTALGSPGNTIYF
NA	TRBV6-2/TRBV6-3	NA	TRBJ2-7	TGTGCCAGCAGTGCGGGATCTACCCTCTACGAGCAGTACTTC	CASSAGSTLYEQYF
NA	TRBV5-4	TRBD1	TRBJ2-7	TGTGCCAGCAGCTTGGGGGGACAGGGGGACGAGCAGTACTTC	CASSLGGQGDEQYF
NA	TRBV7-2	TRBD1	TRBJ1-2	TGTGCCAGCACCGCAAACCCGGGACAGGGGTATGGCTACACCTTC	CASTANPGQGYGYTF
NA	TRBV4-3	NA	TRBJ1-2	TGCGCCAGCAGCCAAGGTACAGGGTACTATGGCTACACCTTC	CASSQGTGYYGYTF
NA	TRBV19	NA	TRBJ2-2	TGTGCCAGTAGTATTTATTCGGACAGTACCGGGGAGCTGTTTTTT	CASSIYSDSTGELFF
few	TRBV7-7	TRBD2	TRBJ2-2	TGTGCCAGCAGCCCTCCGGGACTAGGGAACACCGGGGAGCTGTTTTTT	CASSPPGLGNTGELFF
NA	TRBV7-2	TRBD2	TRBJ2-5	TGTGCCAGCAGCTCGGGACTAGCGGGGGTCTCCCAAGAGACCCAGTACTTC	CASSSGLAGVSQETQYF
NA	TRBV24-1	NA	TRBJ2-1	TGTGCCACCGGGGAGGGGGGGCCGAACAATGAGCAGTTCTTC	CATGEGGPNNEQFF
once	TRBV10-2	TRBD2	TRBJ2-3	TGCGCCAGCAGTCCACTTAGCGGGGACACAGATACGCAATATTTT	CASSPLSGDTDTQYF
NA	TRBV6-4	TRBD1	TRBJ2-3	TGTGCCAGCAGTCCGGACAGGAGTTCAGATACGCAGTATTTT	CASSPDRSSDTQYF
NA	TRBV6-5	NA	TRBJ2-7	TGTGCCAGCAGTACGAACAGGGTAAACGAGCAGTACTTC	CASSTNRVNEQYF
NA	TRBV7-8	TRBD2	TRBJ2-3	TGTGCCAGCCTCCGGAAGCGGGGCCCCGCTAGCACAGATACGCAGTATTTT	CASLRKRGPASTDTQYF
NA	TRBV28	NA	TRBJ2-4	TGTGCCAGCAGTTTGGGTGGAGGGTATGGGAACATTCAGTACTTC	CASSLGGGYGNIQYF
NA	TRBV5-1	TRBD1	TRBJ2-7	TGCGCCAGCAGCTTCCACGCCGGGACAGCCCCCTACGAGCAGTACTTC	CASSFHAGTAPYEQYF
NA	TRBV5-1	NA	TRBJ1-2	TGCGCCAGCAGCACCGACAAAAACTATGGCTACACCTTC	CASSTDKNYGYTF
NA	TRBV19	NA	TRBJ1-5	TGTGCCAGTAGTCCCATTGCAGGGTTGGATCAGCCCCAGCATTTT	CASSPIAGLDQPQHF
once	TRBV7-3	TRBD2	TRBJ2-3	TGTGCCAGCAGCTTCTACCGGGGGGGCACAGATACGCAGTATTTT	CASSFYRGGTDTQYF
NA	TRBV4-1	TRBD2	TRBJ2-7	TGCGCCAGCAGCCAAGTAGGGGCGGGGGTCGAGCAGTACTTC	CASSQVGAGVEQYF
NA	TRBV7-9	TRBD1	TRBJ2-1	TGTGCCAGCAGCGCGTCCCGGGACAGGGGTTTTAATGAGCAGTTCTTC	CASSASRDRGFNEQFF
once	TRBV28	TRBD1	TRBJ2-7	TGTGCCAGCAGTGCCAACAGGGGCTCCTACGAGCAGTACTTC	CASSANRGSYEQYF